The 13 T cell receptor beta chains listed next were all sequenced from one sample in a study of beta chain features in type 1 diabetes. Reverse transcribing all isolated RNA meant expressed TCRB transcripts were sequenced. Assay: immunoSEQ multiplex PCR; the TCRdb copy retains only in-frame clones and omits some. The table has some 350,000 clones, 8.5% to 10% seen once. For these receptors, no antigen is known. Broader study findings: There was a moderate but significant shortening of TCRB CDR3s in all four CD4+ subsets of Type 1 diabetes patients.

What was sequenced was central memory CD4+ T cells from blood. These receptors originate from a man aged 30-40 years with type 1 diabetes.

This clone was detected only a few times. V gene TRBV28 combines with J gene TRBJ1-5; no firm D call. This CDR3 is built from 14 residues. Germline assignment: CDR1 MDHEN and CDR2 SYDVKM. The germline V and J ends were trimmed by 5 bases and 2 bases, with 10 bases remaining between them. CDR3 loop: CASSPETGNQPQHF. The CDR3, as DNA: TGTGCCAGCAGTCCAGAGACGGGCAATCAGCCCCAGCATTTT.

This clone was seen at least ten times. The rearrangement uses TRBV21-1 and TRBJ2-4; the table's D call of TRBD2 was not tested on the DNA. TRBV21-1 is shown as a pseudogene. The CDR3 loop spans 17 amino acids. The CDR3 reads CAYYGTSGRRIKNIQYF. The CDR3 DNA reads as TGTGCGTACTACGGGACTAGCGGGAGGAGGATCAAAAACATTCAGTACTTC.

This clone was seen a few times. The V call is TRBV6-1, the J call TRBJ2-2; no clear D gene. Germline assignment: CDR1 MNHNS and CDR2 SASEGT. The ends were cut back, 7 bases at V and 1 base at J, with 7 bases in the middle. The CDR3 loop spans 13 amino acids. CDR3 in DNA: TGTGCCAGCAACCATTGGAACACCGGGGAGCTGTTTTTT. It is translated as CASNHWNTGELFF.

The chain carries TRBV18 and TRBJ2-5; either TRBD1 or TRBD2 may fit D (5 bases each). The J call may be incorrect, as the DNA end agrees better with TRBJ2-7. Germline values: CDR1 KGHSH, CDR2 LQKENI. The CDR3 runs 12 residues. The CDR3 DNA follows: TGTGCCAGCTCACGGGGGAACTACGAGCAGTACTTC. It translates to CASSRGNYEQYF.

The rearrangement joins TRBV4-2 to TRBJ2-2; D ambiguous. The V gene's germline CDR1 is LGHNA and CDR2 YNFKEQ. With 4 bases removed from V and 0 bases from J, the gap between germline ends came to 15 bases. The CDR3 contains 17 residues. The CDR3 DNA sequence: TGTGCCAGCAGCCCAGGTTCTCGGGTGGCGAACACCGGGGAGCTGTTTTTT. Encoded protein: CASSPGSRVANTGELFF.

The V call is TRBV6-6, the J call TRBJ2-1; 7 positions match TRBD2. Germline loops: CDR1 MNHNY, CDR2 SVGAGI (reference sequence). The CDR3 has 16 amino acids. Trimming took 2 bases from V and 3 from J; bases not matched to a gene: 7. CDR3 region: CASSYGSGMIYNEQFF. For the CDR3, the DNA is TGTGCCAGCAGTTACGGAAGCGGGATGATCTACAATGAGCAGTTCTTC.

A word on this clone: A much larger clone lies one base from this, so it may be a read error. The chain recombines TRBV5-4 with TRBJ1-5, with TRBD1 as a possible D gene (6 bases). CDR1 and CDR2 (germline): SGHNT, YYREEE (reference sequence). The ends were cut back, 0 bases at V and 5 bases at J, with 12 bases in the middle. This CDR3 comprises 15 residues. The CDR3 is CASSLVGAGDQPQHF. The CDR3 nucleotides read TGTGCCAGCAGCTTGGTCGGGGCAGGGGATCAGCCCCAGCATTTT.

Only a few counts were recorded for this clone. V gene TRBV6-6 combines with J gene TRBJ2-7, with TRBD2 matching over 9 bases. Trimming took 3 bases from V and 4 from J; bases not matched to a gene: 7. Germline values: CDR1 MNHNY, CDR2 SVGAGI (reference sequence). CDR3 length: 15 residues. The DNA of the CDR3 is TGTGCCAGCAGTTATTTTAGCGGGAGTGAATACGAGCAGTACTTC. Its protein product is CASSYFSGSEYEQYF.

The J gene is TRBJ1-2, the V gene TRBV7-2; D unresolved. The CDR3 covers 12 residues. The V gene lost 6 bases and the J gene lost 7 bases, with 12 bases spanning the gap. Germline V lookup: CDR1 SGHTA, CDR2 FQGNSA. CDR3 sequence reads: CASSQVTGGYTF. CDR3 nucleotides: TGTGCCAGCAGTCAGGTCACCGGTGGCTACACCTTC.

Written as DNA, the CDR3 is TGTGCCAGCAGCCCTCATGGACAGGGTTTAAACACTGAAGCTTTCTTT. It codes for CASSPHGQGLNTEAFF. V and J are TRBV4-2 and TRBJ1-1, with TRBD1 matching 8 bases. The germline gives CDR1 LGHNA, CDR2 YNFKEQ. The ends lost 4 bases at V and 2 bases at J; junction bases unmatched: 9. CDR3 length: 16 residues.

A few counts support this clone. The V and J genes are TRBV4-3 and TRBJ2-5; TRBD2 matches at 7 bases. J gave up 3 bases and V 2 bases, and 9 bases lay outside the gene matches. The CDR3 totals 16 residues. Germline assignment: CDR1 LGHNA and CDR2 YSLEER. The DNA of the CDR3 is TGCGCCAGCAGCCAATTTTGGCGGGAGACTAAAGAGACCCAGTACTTC. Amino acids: CASSQFWRETKETQYF.

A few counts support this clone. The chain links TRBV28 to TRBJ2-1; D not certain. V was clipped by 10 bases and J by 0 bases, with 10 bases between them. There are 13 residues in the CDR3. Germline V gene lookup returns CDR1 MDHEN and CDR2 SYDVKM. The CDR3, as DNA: TGTGCCACCTCACTCCTCTCCTACAATGAGCAGTTCTTC. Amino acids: CATSLLSYNEQFF. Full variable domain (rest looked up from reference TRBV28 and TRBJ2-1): DVKVTQSSRYLVKRTGEKVFLECVQDMDHENMFWYRQDPGLGLRLIYFSYDVKMKEKGDIPEGYSVSREKKERFSLILESASTNQTSMYLCATSLLSYNEQFFGPGTRLTVL.

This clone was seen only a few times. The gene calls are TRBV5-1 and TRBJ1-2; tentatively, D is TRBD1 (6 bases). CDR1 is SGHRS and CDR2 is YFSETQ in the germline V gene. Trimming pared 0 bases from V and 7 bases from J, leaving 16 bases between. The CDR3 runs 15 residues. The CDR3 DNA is TGCGCCAGCAGCTTGGGGACAGAATCCCCTATTGGCTACACCTTC. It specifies CASSLGTESPIGYTF.